A selection of T cell receptor beta chains follows, all from one sample in a study of cytomegalovirus exposure and HLA in healthy donors. Assay used: immunoSEQ multiplex PCR; TCRdb lists only in-frame clones, some missing. This sample has around 100,000 clones, with nearly 75% found just once. The sample was PBMCs. The receptor set was obtained from a man aged 25 to 40 in good health and CMV-seropositive. The CDR3 runs from the conserved cysteine through the conserved F or W. D genes are given only for firm matches. Clone size appears in some rows only: once, few, many, or a class for an expanded clone.

V	size	D	J	DNA	CDR3
TRBV6-6	.	TRBD1	TRBJ2-3	TGTGCCAGCAGTGGCGGGACAGGGTACTCAGATACGCAGTATTTT	CASSGGTGYSDTQYF
TRBV6-5	.	TRBD1	TRBJ1-4	TGTGCCAGCAGTTACGTGGAAGGGGGCTCGGAGGAAAAACTGTTTTTT	CASSYVEGGSEEKLFF
TRBV6-1	.	.	TRBJ1-1	TGTGCCAGCAGTGACGGGGGGCGTGTAGCTTTCTTT	CASSDGGRVAFF
TRBV7-2	.	.	TRBJ2-3	TGTGCCAGCAGCCCGGAGCTGGCGGGGGCTATCACAGATACGCAGTATTTT	CASSPELAGAITDTQYF
TRBV13	.	.	TRBJ1-1	TGTGCCAGCAGCCTTTGGAACACTGAAGCTTTCTTT	CASSLWNTEAFF
TRBV9	.	.	TRBJ2-5	TGTGCCAGCAGCCGGGGACATTACCAAGAGACCCAGTACTTC	CASSRGHYQETQYF
TRBV27	.	TRBD1	TRBJ2-3	TGTGCCAGCAGGACAGGGTCCTATACGCAGTATTTT	CASRTGSYTQYF
TRBV5-6	.	.	TRBJ1-5	TGTGCCAGCAGCGCCGGGGTGGGGGCCAGCCAGCCCCAGCATTTT	CASSAGVGASQPQHF
TRBV4-1	few	.	TRBJ1-2	TGCGCCAGCAGCCAAGATTGGGACTTACTGGTTACCTACACCTTC	CASSQDWDLLVTYTF
TRBV28	once	TRBD1	TRBJ2-2	TGTGCCAGCAGGGACAGGGGTGCGAACACCGGGGAGCTGTTTTTT	CASRDRGANTGELFF
TRBV29-1	.	TRBD1	TRBJ1-5	TGCAGCGTTGCAGAGATTGGGGGGACAGGGGCAAATCAGCCCCAGCATTTT	CSVAEIGGTGANQPQHF
TRBV18	.	TRBD1	TRBJ2-1	TGTGCCAGCTCAGGGGACAGGTTGGAGCAGTTCTTC	CASSGDRLEQFF
TRBV5-4	.	TRBD2	TRBJ2-5	TGTGCCAGCAGCTTGGGTTATGGGACTAGAGCGGGGGAGACCCAGTACTTC	CASSLGYGTRAGETQYF
TRBV7-8	.	TRBD2	TRBJ2-1	TGTGCCAGCAGCCCCCCAGTAGCGGGGGGTTACAATGAGCAGTTCTTC	CASSPPVAGGYNEQFF
TRBV11-3	.	TRBD1	TRBJ1-1	TGTGCCAGCAGCTTAGTCCCTACAGGGGGCGTGGAGTTCTTT	CASSLVPTGGVEFF
TRBV6-1	.	.	TRBJ2-3	TGTGCCAGCAGTGAACAGGGGCCCAGCGTAGACGGCACGCAGTATTTT	CASSEQGPSVDGTQYF
TRBV27	.	TRBD2	TRBJ2-7	TGTGCCACCCAACGGGGCGGGAGGGGGACCGAGCAGTACTTC	CATQRGGRGTEQYF
TRBV7-3	few	.	TRBJ1-5	TGTGCCAGCAGCGCTGGCCCCAATCAGCCCCAGCATTTT	CASSAGPNQPQHF
TRBV5-1	.	TRBD1	TRBJ2-7	TGCGCCAGCAGACCCGCCCCCGGGACAGACAGCTACGAGCAGTACTTC	CASRPAPGTDSYEQYF
TRBV27	.	TRBD2	TRBJ2-5	TGTGCCAGCGCCGAACGGGGCGGGGGGGCCCTAAAGACCCAGTACTTC	CASAERGGGALKTQYF
TRBV6-5	.	.	TRBJ1-4	TGTGCCAGCAGTTTATCGGCAACTAATGAAAAACTGTTTTTT	CASSLSATNEKLFF
TRBV5-4	.	TRBD2	TRBJ2-2	TGTGCCAGCAGCACTCAGCGGGGGGCTGACGGGGAGCTGTTTTTT	CASSTQRGADGELFF
TRBV6-5	.	.	TRBJ1-2	TGTGCCAGCAGTTACTCTGCGACCCGGGGTGGCTACACCTTC	CASSYSATRGGYTF
TRBV5-5	.	.	TRBJ2-7	TGTGCCAGCAGCCTGGGGGCAGCCTACGAGCAGTACTTC	CASSLGAAYEQYF
TRBV18	.	.	TRBJ1-2	TGTGCCAGCTCACTACCCTTAGGGGATTCGAGTGGCTACACCTTC	CASSLPLGDSSGYTF
TRBV27	.	.	TRBJ2-7	TGTGCCAGCAGTTCCGGGACAGGTAAGCGGGGCCCGCCCTACGAGCAGTACTTC	CASSSGTGKRGPPYEQYF
TRBV2	.	.	TRBJ1-4	TGTGCCAGCATTTCGGGGGACGAAAAACTGTTTTTT	CASISGDEKLFF
TRBV28	.	.	TRBJ2-7	TGTGCCAGCAGTTCGATCTGGAGCGCGAGCTCCTACGAGCAGTACTTC	CASSSIWSASSYEQYF
TRBV6-1	.	TRBD2	TRBJ2-3	TGTGCCAGCAGACCTGGGGGAGGGCCCACAGATACGCAGTATTTT	CASRPGGGPTDTQYF
TRBV6-5	.	.	TRBJ1-1	TGTGCCAGCAGTGGACAGAGCAAAGGGACTGAAGCTTTCTTT	CASSGQSKGTEAFF
TRBV2	.	.	TRBJ1-5	TGTGCCAGCAGCGATGGTGGGGCTCAGCCCCAGCATTTT	CASSDGGAQPQHF
TRBV6-5	.	.	TRBJ2-3	TGTGCCAGCAGCCGGACCGTGAGGGGGGATACGCAGTATTTT	CASSRTVRGDTQYF
TRBV5-1	.	TRBD1	TRBJ2-1	TGCGCCAGCAGCTTCGCAACAGGGGGGTTTCCGACCTACAATGAGCAGTTCTTC	CASSFATGGFPTYNEQFF
TRBV2	.	TRBD2	TRBJ2-7	TGTGCCAGCAGTGGGCTAGCGGGGGTTCTATACGAGCAGTACTTC	CASSGLAGVLYEQYF
TRBV5-4	.	.	TRBJ2-3	TGTGCCAGCAGCTTGGCCCTCTCCACAGATACGCAGTATTTT	CASSLALSTDTQYF
TRBV5-1	.	.	TRBJ1-1	TGCGCCAGCAGCTTGGCGGGGACAAAGGGCACTGAAGCTTTCTTT	CASSLAGTKGTEAFF
TRBV30	.	.	TRBJ2-7	TGTGCCTGGGGGAAGACAGGTCCCGAGCAGTACTTC	CAWGKTGPEQYF
TRBV7-3	once	TRBD2	TRBJ2-5	TGTGCCAGCAGCTTAGGGGGGGAAGAGACCCAGTACTTC	CASSLGGEETQYF
TRBV6-1	.	TRBD2	TRBJ2-5	TGTGCCAGCAGTGGACTAGCGGGGGAGCAAGAGACCCAGTACTTC	CASSGLAGEQETQYF
TRBV4-1	.	.	TRBJ1-4	TGCGCCAGCAGCCAAGGACAGACGATTAAGCCAGGTTGGAAACTGTTTTTT	CASSQGQTIKPGWKLFF
TRBV6-5	.	TRBD1	TRBJ1-1	TGTGCCAGCAGTGCACAGGGGTACACTGAAGCTTTCTTT	CASSAQGYTEAFF
TRBV19	once	.	TRBJ1-1	TGTGCCAGTAGGAGGGACTTTCAGAACACTGAAGCTTTCTTT	CASRRDFQNTEAFF
TRBV5-5	few	TRBD1	TRBJ1-5	TGTGCCAGCAGCCGGACAGGATCCGGGGGTAGCAATCAGCCCCAGCATTTT	CASSRTGSGGSNQPQHF
TRBV4-1	.	TRBD1	TRBJ1-4	TGCGCCAGCAGCCAAGCAGGGGGAGATGAAAAACTGTTTTTT	CASSQAGGDEKLFF
TRBV20-1	.	.	TRBJ1-1	TGCAGTGCTAGTGGCCCGAGGGAAGCTTTCTTT	CSASGPREAFF
TRBV19	.	TRBD1	TRBJ1-3	TGTGCCAGTAGTATTACAGGGGTCCACTCTGGAAACACCATATATTTT	CASSITGVHSGNTIYF
TRBV7-9	few	.	TRBJ1-4	TGTGCCAGCAGCTTAGTGGCAGGCTCTAATGAAAAACTGTTTTTT	CASSLVAGSNEKLFF
TRBV10-3	.	TRBD2	TRBJ2-5	TGTGCCATCAGTGGGGCCCTAGCGGGGGGTCCCGGGACCCAGTACTTC	CAISGALAGGPGTQYF
TRBV4-3	once	.	TRBJ2-4	TGCGCCAGCAGCCAAGATGGAGGAGGAATCGTGGGAAACATTCAGTACTTC	CASSQDGGGIVGNIQYF
TRBV5-5	.	.	TRBJ2-3	TGTGCCAGCACCTCCCAGCGGAGCACAGATACGCAGTATTTT	CASTSQRSTDTQYF
TRBV6-4	many	.	TRBJ1-6	TGTGCCAGCCGTCCTCAGGGTTATGATAATTCACCCCTCCACTTT	CASRPQGYDNSPLHF
TRBV6-4	once	TRBD2	TRBJ2-3	TGTGCCAGCAGCCCCCTGCGGGGGGCCGATACGCAGTATTTT	CASSPLRGADTQYF
TRBV5-1	few	TRBD1	TRBJ2-3	TGCGCCAGCAGCGGATATTCGTTGGGACAGAGCACAGATACGCAGTATTTT	CASSGYSLGQSTDTQYF
TRBV19	.	TRBD2	TRBJ2-3	TGTGCCAGTAAGCGGGGGTCGGGCACAGATACGCAGTATTTT	CASKRGSGTDTQYF
TRBV4-1	few	.	TRBJ2-1	TGCGCCAGCAGCCAAGGCGCGAGGCTTGACAATGAGCAGTTCTTC	CASSQGARLDNEQFF